The following is a TCR beta chain sequence with its context. Some clones are missing from TCRdb's copy, which holds only in-frame ones; the method was immunoSEQ multiplex PCR. The data contain 70,000 or so clones, 70% to 75% of them singletons. The source of the sample is a study of blood T cell repertoires in COVID-19. Germline CDR1 is GTSNPN and CDR2 is SVGIG (reference sequence). The length of the CDR3 is 14 residues. The chain employs TRBV30 and TRBJ2-5, with TRBD1 matching 8 bases. The clonotype was recovered from a woman between 65 and 79 years old with acute or convalescent COVID-19. Sequences were obtained from peripheral blood. The CDR3 bases are TGTGCATCGGGGACGCAGGGGGCTGGGGAGACCCAGTACTTC. Protein: CASGTQGAGETQYF.